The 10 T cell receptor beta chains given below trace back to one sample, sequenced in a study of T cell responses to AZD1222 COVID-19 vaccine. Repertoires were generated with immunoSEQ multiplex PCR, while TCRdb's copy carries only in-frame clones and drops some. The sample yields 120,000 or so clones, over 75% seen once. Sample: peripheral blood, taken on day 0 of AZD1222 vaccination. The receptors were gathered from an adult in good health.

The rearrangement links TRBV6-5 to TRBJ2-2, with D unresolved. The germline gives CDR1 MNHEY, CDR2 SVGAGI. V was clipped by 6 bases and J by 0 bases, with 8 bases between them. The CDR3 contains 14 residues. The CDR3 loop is CASRADPNTGELFF. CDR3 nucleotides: TGTGCCAGCAGGGCAGATCCGAACACCGGGGAGCTGTTTTTT.

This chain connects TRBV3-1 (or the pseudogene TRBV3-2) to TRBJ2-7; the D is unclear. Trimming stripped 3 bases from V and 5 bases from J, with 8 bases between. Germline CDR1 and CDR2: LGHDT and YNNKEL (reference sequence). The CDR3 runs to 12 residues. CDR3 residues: CASSQGLDEQYF. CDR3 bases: TGTGCCAGCAGCCAGGGCTTGGACGAGCAGTACTTC.

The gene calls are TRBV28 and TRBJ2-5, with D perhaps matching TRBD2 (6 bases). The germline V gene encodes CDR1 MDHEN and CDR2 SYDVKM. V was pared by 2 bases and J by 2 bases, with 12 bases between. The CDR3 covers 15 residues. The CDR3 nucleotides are TGTGCCAGCAGTTTAAGTGCAGGGAGGCAAGAGACCCAGTACTTC. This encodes CASSLSAGRQETQYF. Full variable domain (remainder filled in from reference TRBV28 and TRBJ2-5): DVKVTQSSRYLVKRTGEKVFLECVQDMDHENMFWYRQDPGLGLRLIYFSYDVKMKEKGDIPEGYSVSREKKERFSLILESASTNQTSMYLCASSLSAGRQETQYFGPGTRLLVL.

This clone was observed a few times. The CDR3 region is CATSEQTGNPYEQYF. Written as DNA, the CDR3 is TGTGCCACCAGCGAGCAGACAGGGAACCCGTACGAGCAGTACTTC. This sequence joins TRBV15 and TRBJ2-7; 7 positions match TRBD1. V was clipped by 5 bases and J by 4 bases; unmatched bases: 11. Germline values: CDR1 LNHNV, CDR2 YYDKDF (reference sequence). The CDR3 covers 15 residues.

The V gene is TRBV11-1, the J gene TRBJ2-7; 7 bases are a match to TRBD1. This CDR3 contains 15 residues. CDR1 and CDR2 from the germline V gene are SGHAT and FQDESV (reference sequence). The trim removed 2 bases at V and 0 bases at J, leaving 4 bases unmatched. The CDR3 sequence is CASSLTQGSSYEQYF. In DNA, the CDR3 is TGTGCCAGCAGCTTAACACAGGGGAGCTCCTACGAGCAGTACTTC.

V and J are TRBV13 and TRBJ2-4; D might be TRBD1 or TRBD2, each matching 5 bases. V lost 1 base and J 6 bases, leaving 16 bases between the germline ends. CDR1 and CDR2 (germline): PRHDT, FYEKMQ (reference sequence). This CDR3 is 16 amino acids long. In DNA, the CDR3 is TGTGCCAGCAGCTTAGCTCTGGGAGCAGGGACAAACATTCAGTACTTC. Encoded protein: CASSLALGAGTNIQYF.

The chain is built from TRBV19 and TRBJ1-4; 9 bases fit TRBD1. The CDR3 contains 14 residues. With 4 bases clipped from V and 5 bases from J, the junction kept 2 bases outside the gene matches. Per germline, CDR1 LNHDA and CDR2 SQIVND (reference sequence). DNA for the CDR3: TGTGCCAGTAGTAGGGGACAGGGCAATGAAAAACTGTTTTTT. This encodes CASSRGQGNEKLFF.

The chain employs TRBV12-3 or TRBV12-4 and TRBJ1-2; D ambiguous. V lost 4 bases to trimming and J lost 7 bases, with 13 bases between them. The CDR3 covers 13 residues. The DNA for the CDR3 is TGTGCCAGCAGTTACGGCTCCCAACGTGGCTACACCTTC. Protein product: CASSYGSQRGYTF.

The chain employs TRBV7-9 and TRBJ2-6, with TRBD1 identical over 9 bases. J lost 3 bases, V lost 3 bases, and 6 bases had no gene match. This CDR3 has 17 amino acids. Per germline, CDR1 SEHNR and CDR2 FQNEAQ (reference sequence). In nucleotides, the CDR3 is TGTGCCAGCAGCTTTTCGGACAGGGGAAATGGGGCCAACGTCCTGACTTTC. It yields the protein CASSFSDRGNGANVLTF.

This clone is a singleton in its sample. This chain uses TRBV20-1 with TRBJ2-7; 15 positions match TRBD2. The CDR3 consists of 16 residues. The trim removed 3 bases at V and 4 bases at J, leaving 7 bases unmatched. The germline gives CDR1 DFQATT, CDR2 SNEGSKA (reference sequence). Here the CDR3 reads CSASGLAGGIQYEQYF. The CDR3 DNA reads TGCAGTGCTAGTGGACTAGCGGGGGGGATACAGTACGAGCAGTACTTC.